A single sample is the source of the 16 T cell receptor beta chains below, sequenced in a study of CD8 T cells in ankylosing spondylitis. The study, taken as a whole, reports: Ankylosing spondylitis blood appeared to be characterized by a TCR beta motif of fewer than ten highly homologous variants.

These receptors have no known antigen. TCRdb fed the 5' RACE reads into MiXCR, producing one record per CDR3 protein. Of under 250,000 distinct CDR3 sequences listed, 6% to 8.5% are singletons. What was sequenced was blood, either unsorted or a sorted T cell fraction (not recorded which). The receptors were gathered from a male donor with ankylosing spondylitis.

Comment on this clonotype: The junction and the germline gene differ at one end; a read error may be behind it. The chain employs TRBV7-7 and TRBJ2-3; D gene uncertain. The CDR3 has 15 amino acids. CDR1 and CDR2 from the germline V gene are SSHAT and FNYEAQ (reference sequence). In DNA form, the CDR3 reads TGTGCTAGCAGCCTAGACCCGGGTCATGCGGATACGCAGTATTTT. It encodes CASSLDPGHADTQYF.

This clonotype was detected many times. In nucleotides, the CDR3 is TGTGCCAGCAGTTTATATGCCAAGAGAACAGATACGCAGTATTTT. Its translation: CASSLYAKRTDTQYF. The gene calls are TRBV12-3 or TRBV12-4 and TRBJ2-3; D remains ambiguous. The CDR3 runs 15 residues. The V and J ends lost 2 bases and 3 bases respectively, with 12 bases between them.

The V gene is TRBV7-9, the J gene TRBJ1-1, with 7 bases matching TRBD1. V was pared by 5 bases and J by 7 bases, with 16 bases of the junction left unmatched. CDR1 SEHNR and CDR2 FQNEAQ come from the germline V gene (reference sequence). The CDR3 contains 16 residues. This chain's CDR3 is CASSQYQGGPGDEAFF. Here the CDR3 DNA reads TGTGCCAGCAGCCAGTACCAGGGGGGACCTGGTGATGAAGCTTTCTTT.

In its sample, this clonotype was seen many times. The chain employs TRBV5-1 and TRBJ2-3, with 12 bases aligning to TRBD1. In germline, CDR1 is SGHRS, CDR2 YFSETQ. This CDR3 spans 15 amino acids. J was trimmed by 6 bases and V by 6 bases; bases with no gene match: 8. The CDR3 DNA reads TGCGCCAGCACTTTGGGGACAGGGGGCGTTGATACGCAGTATTTT. This sequence encodes CASTLGTGGVDTQYF.

This clonotype was recorded at least ten times. The chain joins TRBV12-3 or TRBV12-4 to TRBJ2-5; 8 nucleotides match TRBD1. Trimming removed 5 bases from V and 1 base from J; junction bases left unmatched: 3. CDR3 length: 14 residues. Here the CDR3 DNA reads TGTGCCAGCAGTCTACAGGGGGTCCAAGAGACCCAGTACTTC. It encodes CASSLQGVQETQYF.

This clonotype came up many times. CDR3 DNA: TGCAGTGCTAGTCCCACCCGTGAAGCTTTCTTT. Translation: CSASPTREAFF. The chain couples TRBV20-1 to TRBJ1-1; D ambiguous. With 3 bases removed from V and 7 bases from J, the gap between germline ends came to 9 bases. The CDR3 totals 11 residues. Per the germline V gene, CDR1 is DFQATT and CDR2 is SNEGSKA (reference sequence).

The chain recombines TRBV6-1 with TRBJ2-3; 14 positions agree with TRBD2. The V and J ends lost 5 bases and 7 bases, in that order; junction bases with no gene match: 8. The CDR3 length is 16 residues. In germline, CDR1 is MNHNS, CDR2 SASEGT. This CDR3 reads CASSPTSGGEFNTQYF. The CDR3 DNA is TGTGCCAGCAGTCCGACTAGCGGGGGGGAATTTAATACGCAGTATTTT.

This clonotype was recorded at least ten times. The chain combines TRBV20-1 with TRBJ2-7; D remains unclear. Germline CDR1 reads DFQATT; CDR2 reads SNEGSKA (reference sequence). This CDR3 comprises 14 residues. Trimming left V 6 bases short and J 2 bases short, with 17 bases between. The CDR3 is CSALWEIPTYEQYF. In DNA, the CDR3 is TGCAGTGCCCTCTGGGAAATCCCCACCTACGAGCAGTACTTC.

This clonotype showed up many times. The rearrangement joins TRBV7-9 to TRBJ2-3; 8 bases line up with TRBD1. There are 16 residues in the CDR3. The V gene's germline CDR1 is SEHNR and CDR2 FQNEAQ (reference sequence). J was trimmed by 9 bases and V by 2 bases; bases with no gene match: 13. The CDR3, as DNA: TGTGCCAGCAGCTTATTTGATCTCCACCGGGACAGGACGCAGTATTTT. Translation: CASSLFDLHRDRTQYF.

In this sample, this clonotype turned up a few times. This rearrangement joins TRBV20-1 to TRBJ2-2; D may be TRBD1 or TRBD2 (5 bases each). This CDR3 has 15 residues. Germline values: CDR1 DFQATT, CDR2 SNEGSKA (reference sequence). V lost 0 bases and J lost 4, with 12 bases in between. The CDR3 sequence: CSARDTGQGTGELFF. In nucleotides, the CDR3 is TGCAGTGCTAGAGATACGGGGCAGGGCACCGGGGAGCTGTTTTTT.

This clonotype has more than one count but fewer than ten. CDR3 in amino acids: CASSLVSSVSYEQYF. The CDR3 coding sequence is TGTGCCAGCAGCTTAGTCTCTAGCGTATCCTACGAGCAGTACTTC. The chain uses TRBV7-8 and TRBJ2-7; a weak D match, TRBD2 (6 bases). This CDR3 contains 15 residues. Germline V lookup: CDR1 SGHVS, CDR2 FQNEAQ. The V gene lost 1 base and the J gene lost 1 base, with 11 bases spanning the gap.

This clonotype was seen ten or more times. The chain joins TRBV20-1 to TRBJ2-7, with D possibly TRBD2 on 6 matching bases. There are 10 residues in the CDR3. Looked up from germline, CDR1 is DFQATT and CDR2 is SNEGSKA (reference sequence). V lost 5 bases, J lost 5 bases, and 7 bases lay in between. The CDR3 bases are TGCAGTGCTGGGGGGAACGAGCAGTACTTC. It codes for CSAGGNEQYF.

This clonotype has just a few counts. V is TRBV27 and J is TRBJ2-1; D ambiguous. In germline, CDR1 is MNHEY, CDR2 SMNVEV (reference sequence). This CDR3 is 15 amino acids long. Trimming removed 7 bases at V and 2 bases at J, with 15 bases between. The CDR3 coding sequence is TGTGCCAGCACTCCTGGTATGTCACCCTACAATGAGCAGTTCTTC. Protein product: CASTPGMSPYNEQFF.

This clonotype was counted many times. The chain carries TRBV4-3 and TRBJ2-2; TRBD1 agrees at 7 bases. Germline-derived CDR1 and CDR2 are LGHNA and YSLEER. The length of the CDR3 is 14 residues. Germline trimming cut 6 bases from V and 6 bases from J; bases unmatched to any gene: 7. DNA for the CDR3: TGCGCCAGCAGTCGTCAGGGGGAAGCCGGGGAGCTGTTTTTT. Protein: CASSRQGEAGELFF.

This clonotype was found many times. This chain joins TRBV25-1 and TRBJ1-2; the D is unclear. This CDR3 contains 13 residues. V was shortened by 7 bases and J by 8 bases, with 17 bases between the two germline ends. Germline assignment: CDR1 MGHDK and CDR2 SYGVNS. The CDR3 bases are TGTGCCAGCACCGTAGGAGGGTCGTACGGCTACACCTTC. This sequence encodes CASTVGGSYGYTF.

This clonotype was detected ten times or more. The genes are TRBV7-8 and TRBJ1-2, with D perhaps matching TRBD1 (5 bases). Germline-derived CDR1 and CDR2 are SGHVS and FQNEAQ. CDR3 length equals 16 residues. Deletions cut 1 base from V and 2 bases from J, with 14 bases between. CDR3 sequence reads: CASSLGLGRENYGYTF. CDR3 bases: TGTGCCAGCAGCTTAGGGTTGGGCAGGGAGAACTATGGCTACACCTTC.